The rows below give T cell receptor beta chains drawn from one sample of a study of T cell repertoires in aging, cancer and after chemotherapy. TCRdb recomputed calls from the multiplex PCR reads with MiXCR, one row per CDR3 protein. The table lists 1,500 to 2,000 distinct CDR3 sequences, 20% to 25% of them singletons. Source material: blood. The receptor source for this set is a human donor with a solid tumor. The CDR3 runs from the conserved cysteine through the conserved F or W. The order of the fields is D gene, V gene, J gene, clone size, CDR3 DNA, CDR3 protein. A D gene is named only where the DNA matches it firmly. The size of a clone is reported for some rows only, either as once, few or many, or as a class for expanded clones.

TRBD2,TRBV6-1,TRBJ2-2,.,TGTGCCAGCAGTGGACTAGCGGGGAACACCGGGGAGCTGTTTTTT,CASSGLAGNTGELFF
.,TRBV5-6,TRBJ2-7,.,TGTGCCAGCAGCTTTGTAGATTCCTACGAGCAGTACTTC,CASSFVDSYEQYF
TRBD1,TRBV11-3,TRBJ1-6,large,TGTGCCAGCAGCTCGAGGACAGGGGGTAATTCACCCCTCCACTTT,CASSSRTGGNSPLHF
.,TRBV6-5,TRBJ2-2,.,TGTGCCAGCAGTTACTCGCCGAAGACTCATGCCGGGGAGCTGTTTTTT,CASSYSPKTHAGELFF
TRBD1,TRBV12-3/TRBV12-4,TRBJ2-2,few,TGTGCCAGCAGCCGAGGACAGGGGAACACCGGGGAGCTGTTTTTT,CASSRGQGNTGELFF
TRBD1,TRBV11-2,TRBJ2-7,.,TGTGCCAGCAGCTCGGCGACAGGGCGATACGAGCAGTACTTC,CASSSATGRYEQYF
.,TRBV29-1,TRBJ2-2,large,TGCAGCGTTGACCAAGGGGGGACCGGGGAGCTGTTTTTT,CSVDQGGTGELFF
.,TRBV5-1,TRBJ2-3,few,TGCGCCAGCAGCACCCACTCCGGGGGCCCCACAGATACGCAGTATTTT,CASSTHSGGPTDTQYF
.,TRBV20-1,TRBJ2-5,few,TGCAGTGCTAGAGCCGGGTCAGGGGTGGAAGAGACCCAGTACTTC,CSARAGSGVEETQYF
TRBD1,TRBV9,TRBJ1-6,once,TGTGCCAGCAGCCAGGAGTCAGGGGGGAATTCACCCCTCCACTTT,CASSQESGGNSPLHF
.,TRBV6-1,TRBJ2-6,few,TGTGCCAGCAGCTCCGGTGGCGGGGCCAACGTCCTGACTTTC,CASSSGGGANVLTF
TRBD2,TRBV7-9,TRBJ2-3,few,TGTGCCAGCAGTTTCGACGGGAGGGGTGTAGATACGCAGTATTTT,CASSFDGRGVDTQYF
.,TRBV12-3/TRBV12-4,TRBJ1-5,few,TGTGCCAGCAGTTTAATGGTAGGGGAGAATCGGCCCCAGCATTTT,CASSLMVGENRPQHF
.,TRBV20-1,TRBJ2-5,.,.,CSADSGRYLICSAPWGREQETQYF
.,TRBV12-3/TRBV12-4,TRBJ1-2,.,TGTGCCAGCAGTTTAGGGGACACGCGATGGGGCTATGGCTACACCTTC,CASSLGDTRWGYGYTF
TRBD2,TRBV7-6,TRBJ2-1,large,TGTGCCAGCAGCTTAGGGACTAGCCCTAATTTGGCCTACAATGAGCAGTTCTTC,CASSLGTSPNLAYNEQFF
.,TRBV12-3/TRBV12-4,TRBJ1-4,few,TGTGCCAGCAGTCCAGACAGCCCTATGGAAAAACTGTTTTTT,CASSPDSPMEKLFF
.,TRBV6-5,TRBJ2-7,large,TGTGCCAGCAGTTACCGCCGCGGGACAGCCCCTTACGAGCAGTACTTC,CASSYRRGTAPYEQYF
.,TRBV27,TRBJ2-7,.,TGTGCCAGCAGACTTAGCTCTGGGAGCTATCGGTCCTACGAGCAGTACTTC,CASRLSSGSYRSYEQYF
.,TRBV6-1,TRBJ2-7,medium-sized,TGTGCCAGCAGTGGTGGACCCTACGAGCAGTACTTC,CASSGGPYEQYF
.,TRBV10-3,TRBJ2-5,.,TGTGCCATCTCGGGATGGGGGGACCAAGAGACCCAGTACTTC,CAISGWGDQETQYF